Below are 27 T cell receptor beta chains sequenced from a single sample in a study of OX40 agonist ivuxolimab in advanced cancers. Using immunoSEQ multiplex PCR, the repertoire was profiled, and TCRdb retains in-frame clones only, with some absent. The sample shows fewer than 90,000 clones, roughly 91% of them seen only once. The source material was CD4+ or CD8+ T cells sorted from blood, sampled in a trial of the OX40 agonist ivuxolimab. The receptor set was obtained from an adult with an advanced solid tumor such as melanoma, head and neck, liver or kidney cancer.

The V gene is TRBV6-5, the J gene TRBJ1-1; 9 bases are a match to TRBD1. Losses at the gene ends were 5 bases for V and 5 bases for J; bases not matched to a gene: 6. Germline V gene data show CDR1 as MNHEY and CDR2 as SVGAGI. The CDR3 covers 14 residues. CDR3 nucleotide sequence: TGTGCCAGCAGTCGGACAGGGGATTTGACTGAAGCTTTCTTT. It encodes CASSRTGDLTEAFF.

The CDR3 protein is CASSGTGVGNTIYF. In nucleotides, the CDR3 is TGTGCCAGCTCCGGGACAGGGGTTGGAAACACCATATATTTT. The chain uses TRBV19 and TRBJ1-3; 10 bases match TRBD1. The CDR3 loop spans 14 amino acids. CDR1 is LNHDA and CDR2 is SQIVND in the germline V gene (reference sequence). J lost 3 bases, V lost 9 bases, and 5 bases had no gene match.

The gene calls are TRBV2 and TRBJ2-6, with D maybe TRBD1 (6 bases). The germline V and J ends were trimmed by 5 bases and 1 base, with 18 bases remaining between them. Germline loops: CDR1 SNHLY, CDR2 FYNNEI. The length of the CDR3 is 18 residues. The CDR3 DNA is TGTGCCAGCAGTCCCAGACAGGCCAAAATATCTGGGGCCAACGTCCTGACTTTC. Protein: CASSPRQAKISGANVLTF.

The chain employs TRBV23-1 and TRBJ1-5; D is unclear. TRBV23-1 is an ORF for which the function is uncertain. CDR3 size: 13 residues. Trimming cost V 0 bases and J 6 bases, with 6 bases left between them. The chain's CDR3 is CASSQSAPQPQHF. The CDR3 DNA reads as TGCGCCAGCAGTCAATCGGCCCCTCAGCCCCAGCATTTT.

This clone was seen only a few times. CDR3 coding DNA: TGTGCCAGCAGCCAAGCCCCAGGGGGGAACACTGAAGCTTTCTTT. It specifies CASSQAPGGNTEAFF. The rearrangement uses TRBV4-2 and TRBJ1-1, with TRBD1 matching 7 bases. Germline lookup yields CDR1 LGHNA and CDR2 YNFKEQ. The CDR3 spans 15 residues. V dropped 1 base and J dropped 1; count of bases not matched to a gene: 3.

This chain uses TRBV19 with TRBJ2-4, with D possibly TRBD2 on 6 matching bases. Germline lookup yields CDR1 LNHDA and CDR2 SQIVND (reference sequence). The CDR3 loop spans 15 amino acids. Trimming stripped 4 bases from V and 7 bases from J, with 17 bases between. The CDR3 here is CASSKVSSESNIQYF. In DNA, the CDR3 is TGTGCCAGTAGTAAGGTGTCTAGCGAATCGAACATTCAGTACTTC.

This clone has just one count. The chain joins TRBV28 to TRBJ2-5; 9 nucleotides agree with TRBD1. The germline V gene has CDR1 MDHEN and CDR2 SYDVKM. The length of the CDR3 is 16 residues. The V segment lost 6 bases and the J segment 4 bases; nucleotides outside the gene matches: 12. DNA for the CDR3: TGTGCCAGCAGGGCTCCGGGACAGGGAAACGGAGAGACCCAGTACTTC. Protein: CASRAPGQGNGETQYF.

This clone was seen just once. The CDR3 coding sequence is TGTGCCAGTAGTACTCCGTGGAACAATGAGCAGTTCTTC. This gives the protein CASSTPWNNEQFF. V usage is TRBV19 and J usage is TRBJ2-1, with unresolved D. Trimming took 4 bases from V and 5 from J, leaving 9 bases between them. Germline V gene sequence: CDR1 LNHDA, CDR2 SQIVND (reference sequence). The CDR3 is 13 amino acids.

The CDR3 sequence: CASSLEGGGLAGYTF. For the CDR3, the DNA is TGTGCCAGCAGCTTAGAGGGGGGGGGCCTCGCTGGCTACACCTTC. V and J are TRBV11-3 and TRBJ1-2; a weak D match, TRBD1 (6 bases). The CDR3 contains 15 residues. Germline CDR1 and CDR2: SGHNT and YENEEA. V lost 0 bases to trimming and J lost 7 bases, with 15 bases between them.

The CDR3 loop is CASSKKQGGGNQPQHF. CDR3 bases: TGTGCCAGTAGTAAAAAACAGGGGGGTGGCAATCAGCCCCAGCATTTT. V gene TRBV19 combines with J gene TRBJ1-5; 8 positions agree with TRBD1. CDR3 length equals 16 residues. Trimming cost V 4 bases and J 2 bases; bases outside gene matches: 7. The germline V gene has CDR1 LNHDA and CDR2 SQIVND (reference sequence).

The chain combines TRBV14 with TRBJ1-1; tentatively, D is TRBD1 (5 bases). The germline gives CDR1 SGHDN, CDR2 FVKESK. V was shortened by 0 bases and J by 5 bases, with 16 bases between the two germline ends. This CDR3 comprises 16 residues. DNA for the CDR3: TGTGCCAGCAGCCAAGATGTGGGACGGGTTGGGACTGAAGCTTTCTTT. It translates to CASSQDVGRVGTEAFF.

The CDR3 is CASSPLLLKGGRTDTQYF. CDR3 DNA: TGTGCCAGCAGCCCCCTTTTACTGAAAGGGGGGCGCACAGATACGCAGTATTTT. The chain recombines TRBV11-2 with TRBJ2-3; D may match TRBD1 or TRBD2 (6 bases each). This CDR3 spans 18 amino acids. The V end lost 5 bases, the J end lost 1 base, and 22 bases lay between the germline ends. Germline assignment: CDR1 SGHAT and CDR2 FQNNGV.

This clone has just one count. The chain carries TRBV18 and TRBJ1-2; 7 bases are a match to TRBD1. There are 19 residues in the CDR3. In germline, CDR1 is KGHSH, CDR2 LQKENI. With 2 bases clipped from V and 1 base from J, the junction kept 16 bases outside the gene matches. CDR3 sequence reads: CASSPILLTSGTDNYGYTF. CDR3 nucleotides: TGTGCCAGCTCACCAATTTTGCTTACGTCAGGGACAGATAACTATGGCTACACCTTC.

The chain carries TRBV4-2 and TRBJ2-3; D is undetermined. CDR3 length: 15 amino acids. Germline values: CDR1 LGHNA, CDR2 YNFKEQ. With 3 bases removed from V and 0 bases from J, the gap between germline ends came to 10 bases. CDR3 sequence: CASSQTQQSTDTQYF. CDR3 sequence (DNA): TGTGCCAGCAGCCAGACCCAACAAAGCACAGATACGCAGTATTTT.

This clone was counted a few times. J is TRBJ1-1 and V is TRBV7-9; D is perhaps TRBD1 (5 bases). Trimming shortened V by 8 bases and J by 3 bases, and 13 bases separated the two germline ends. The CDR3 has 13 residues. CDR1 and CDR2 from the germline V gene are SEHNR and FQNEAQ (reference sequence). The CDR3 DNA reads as TGTGCCAGCTGCAGGGTCGGTGACACTGAAGCTTTCTTT. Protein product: CASCRVGDTEAFF. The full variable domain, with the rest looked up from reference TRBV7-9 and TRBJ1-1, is DTGVSQNPRHKITKRGQNVTFRCDPISEHNRLYWYRQTLGQGPEFLTYFQNEAQLEKSRLLSDRFSAERPKGSFSTLEIQRTEQGDSAMYLCASCRVGDTEAFFGQGTRLTVV.

The CDR3 bases are TGTGCCACCAGCAGAGAGGGGGAAAAACTGTTTTTT. The encoded protein is CATSREGEKLFF. The rearrangement links TRBV15 to TRBJ1-4, with unresolved D. Germline V CDR1 and CDR2: LNHNV, YYDKDF (reference sequence). Trimming took off 0 bases at V and 8 bases at J, with 4 bases between the two ends. The CDR3 covers 12 residues. Full variable domain (missing parts from reference TRBV15 and TRBJ1-4): DAMVIQNPRYQVTQFGKPVTLSCSQTLNHNVMYWYQQKSSQAPKLLFHYYDKDFNNEADTPDNFQSRRPNTSFCFLDIRSPGLGDTAMYLCATSREGEKLFFGSGTQLSVL.

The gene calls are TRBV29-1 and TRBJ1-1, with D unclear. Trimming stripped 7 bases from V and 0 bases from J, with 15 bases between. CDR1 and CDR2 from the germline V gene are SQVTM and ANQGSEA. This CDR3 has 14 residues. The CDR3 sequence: CSAGRTDMNTEAFF. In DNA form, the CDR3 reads TGCAGCGCAGGACGGACCGACATGAACACTGAAGCTTTCTTT.

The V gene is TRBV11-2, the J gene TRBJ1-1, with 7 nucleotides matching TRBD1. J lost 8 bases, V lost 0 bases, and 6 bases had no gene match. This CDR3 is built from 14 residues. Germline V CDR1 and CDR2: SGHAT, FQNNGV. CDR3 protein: CASSLDPGQAEAFF. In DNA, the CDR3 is TGTGCCAGCAGCTTAGACCCAGGACAGGCCGAAGCTTTCTTT.

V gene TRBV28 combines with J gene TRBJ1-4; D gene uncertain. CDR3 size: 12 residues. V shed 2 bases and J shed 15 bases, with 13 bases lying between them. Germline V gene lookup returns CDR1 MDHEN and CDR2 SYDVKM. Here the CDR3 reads CASSLSKGSMFF. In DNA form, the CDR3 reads TGTGCCAGCAGTTTAAGTAAGGGTTCGATGTTTTTT.

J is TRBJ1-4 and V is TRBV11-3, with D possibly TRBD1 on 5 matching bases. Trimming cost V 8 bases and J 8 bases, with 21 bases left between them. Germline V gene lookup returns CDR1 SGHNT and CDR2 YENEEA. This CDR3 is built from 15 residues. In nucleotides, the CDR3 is TGTGCCAGCTGTTCCGGGACGGAGCCGGACGAAAAACTGTTTTTT. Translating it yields CASCSGTEPDEKLFF.

The chain's CDR3 is CASSQGQNYGYTF. CDR3 coding DNA: TGTGCCAGCAGCCAAGGACAGAACTATGGCTACACCTTC. This chain uses TRBV7-2 with TRBJ1-2; TRBD1 might be the D (6 bases). V lost 5 bases and J 2 bases, leaving 9 bases between the germline ends. CDR3 length equals 13 residues. Germline CDR1 and CDR2: SGHTA and FQGNSA.

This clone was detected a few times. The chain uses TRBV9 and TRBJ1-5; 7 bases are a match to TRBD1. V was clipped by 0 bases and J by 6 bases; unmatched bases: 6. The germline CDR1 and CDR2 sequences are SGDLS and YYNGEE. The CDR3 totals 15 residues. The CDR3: CASSVEGAHGQPQHF. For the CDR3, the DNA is TGTGCCAGCAGCGTAGAGGGGGCGCATGGTCAGCCCCAGCATTTT.

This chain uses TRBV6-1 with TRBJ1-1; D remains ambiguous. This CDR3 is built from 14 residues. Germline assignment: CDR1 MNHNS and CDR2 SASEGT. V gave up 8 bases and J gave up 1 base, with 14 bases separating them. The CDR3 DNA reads TGTGCCAGCGCCCTAGAGGAGTGGAACACTGAAGCTTTCTTT. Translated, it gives CASALEEWNTEAFF.

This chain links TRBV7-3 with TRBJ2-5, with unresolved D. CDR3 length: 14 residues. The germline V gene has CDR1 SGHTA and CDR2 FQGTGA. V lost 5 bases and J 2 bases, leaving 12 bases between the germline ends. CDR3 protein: CASSTDLTQETQYF. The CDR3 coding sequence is TGTGCCAGCAGCACCGACCTGACGCAAGAGACCCAGTACTTC. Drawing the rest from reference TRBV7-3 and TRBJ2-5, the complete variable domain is GAGVSQTPSNKVTEKGKYVELRCDPISGHTALYWYRQSLGQGPEFLIYFQGTGAADDSGLPNDRFFAVRPEGSVSTLKIQRTERGDSAVYLCASSTDLTQETQYFGPGTRLLVL.

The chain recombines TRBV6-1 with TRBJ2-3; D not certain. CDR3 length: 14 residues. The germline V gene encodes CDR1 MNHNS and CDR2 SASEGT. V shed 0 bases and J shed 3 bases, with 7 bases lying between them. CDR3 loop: CASSEAPATDTQYF. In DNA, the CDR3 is TGTGCCAGCAGTGAAGCGCCCGCAACAGATACGCAGTATTTT.

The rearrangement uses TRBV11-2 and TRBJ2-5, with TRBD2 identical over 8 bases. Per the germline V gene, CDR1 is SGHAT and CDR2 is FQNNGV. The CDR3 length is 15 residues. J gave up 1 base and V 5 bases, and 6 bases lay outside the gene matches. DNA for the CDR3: TGTGCCAGCAGCCCAGGCGGGGGGCGCCAAGAGACCCAGTACTTC. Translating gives CASSPGGGRQETQYF.

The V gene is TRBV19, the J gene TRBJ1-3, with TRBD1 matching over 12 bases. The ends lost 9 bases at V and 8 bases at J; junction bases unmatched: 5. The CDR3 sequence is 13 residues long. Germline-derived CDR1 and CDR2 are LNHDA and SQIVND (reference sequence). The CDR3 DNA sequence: TGTGCCAGCCGGGACAGGGGGCGAGACACCATATATTTT. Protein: CASRDRGRDTIYF.